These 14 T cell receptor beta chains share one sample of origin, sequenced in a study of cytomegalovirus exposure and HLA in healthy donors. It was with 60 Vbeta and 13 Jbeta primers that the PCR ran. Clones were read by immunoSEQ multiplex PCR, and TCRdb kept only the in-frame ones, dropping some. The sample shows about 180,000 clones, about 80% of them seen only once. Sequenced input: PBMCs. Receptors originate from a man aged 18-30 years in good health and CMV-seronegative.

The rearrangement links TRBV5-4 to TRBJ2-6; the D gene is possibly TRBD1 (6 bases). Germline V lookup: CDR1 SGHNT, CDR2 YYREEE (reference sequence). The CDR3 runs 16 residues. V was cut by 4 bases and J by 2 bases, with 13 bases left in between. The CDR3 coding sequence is TGTGCCAGCAGCGAGCGAGGGGGTACTGGGGCCAACGTCCTGACTTTC. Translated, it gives CASSERGGTGANVLTF.

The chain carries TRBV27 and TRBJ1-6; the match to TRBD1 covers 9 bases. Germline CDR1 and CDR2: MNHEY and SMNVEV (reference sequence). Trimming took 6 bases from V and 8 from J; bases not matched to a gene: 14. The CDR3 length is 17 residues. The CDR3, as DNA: TGTGCCAGCAGAACAACAGGGGGCGGATATATGGATTCACCCCTCCACTTT. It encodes CASRTTGGGYMDSPLHF.

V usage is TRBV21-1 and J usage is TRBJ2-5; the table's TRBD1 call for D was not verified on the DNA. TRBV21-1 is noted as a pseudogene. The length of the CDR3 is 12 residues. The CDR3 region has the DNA TGTGCCAGTGGGACAGCCCAAGAGACCCAGTACTTC. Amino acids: CASGTAQETQYF.

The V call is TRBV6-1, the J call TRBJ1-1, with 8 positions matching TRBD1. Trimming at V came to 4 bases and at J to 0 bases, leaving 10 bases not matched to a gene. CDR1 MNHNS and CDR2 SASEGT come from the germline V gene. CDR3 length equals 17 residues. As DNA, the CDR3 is TGTGCCAGCAGTGTCCGGGACAGGCCGACGTTGAACACTGAAGCTTTCTTT. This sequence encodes CASSVRDRPTLNTEAFF.

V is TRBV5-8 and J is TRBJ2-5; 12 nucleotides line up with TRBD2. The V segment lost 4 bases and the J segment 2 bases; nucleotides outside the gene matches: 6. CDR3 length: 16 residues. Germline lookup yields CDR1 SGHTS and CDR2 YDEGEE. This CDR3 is CASSTWTSGVQETQYF. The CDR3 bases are TGTGCCAGCAGCACCTGGACTAGCGGGGTACAAGAGACCCAGTACTTC. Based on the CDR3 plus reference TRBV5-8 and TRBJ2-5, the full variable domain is EAGVTQSPTHLIKTRGQQATLRCSPISGHTSVYWYQQALGLGLQFLLWYDEGEERNRGNFPPRFSGRQFPNYSSELNVNALELEDSALYLCASSTWTSGVQETQYFGPGTRLLVL.

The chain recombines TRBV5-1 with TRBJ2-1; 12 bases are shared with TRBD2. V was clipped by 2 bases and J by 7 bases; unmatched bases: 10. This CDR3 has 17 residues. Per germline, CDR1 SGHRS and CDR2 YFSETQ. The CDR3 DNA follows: TGCGCCAGCAGCTTTATGCCCACTAGCGGGAGGTCGAATGAGCAGTTCTTC. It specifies CASSFMPTSGRSNEQFF.

The chain's CDR3 is CASSLGRDRGHADTQYF. CDR3 DNA sequence: TGTGCCAGCAGCTTGGGCCGGGACAGGGGGCATGCAGATACGCAGTATTTT. This chain connects TRBV7-3 to TRBJ2-3; 12 positions match TRBD1. Germline V gene lookup returns CDR1 SGHTA and CDR2 FQGTGA. V trimming: 3 bases; J trimming: 4 bases; junction bases outside the gene matches: 8. The CDR3 contains 17 residues.

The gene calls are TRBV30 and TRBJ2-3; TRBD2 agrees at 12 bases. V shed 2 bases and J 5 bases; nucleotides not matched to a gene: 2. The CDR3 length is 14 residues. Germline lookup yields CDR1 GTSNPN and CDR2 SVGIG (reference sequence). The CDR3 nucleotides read TGTGCCTGGAGTACTAGCGGGGGGTTAGATACGCAGTATTTT. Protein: CAWSTSGGLDTQYF.

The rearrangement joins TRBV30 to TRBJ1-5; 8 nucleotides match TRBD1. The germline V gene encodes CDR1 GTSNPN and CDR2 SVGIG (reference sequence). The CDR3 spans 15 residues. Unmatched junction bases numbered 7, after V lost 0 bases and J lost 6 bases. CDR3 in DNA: TGTGCCTGGAGTGTAGGGTCAGGGGGCGGTCAGCCCCAGCATTTT. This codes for CAWSVGSGGGQPQHF.

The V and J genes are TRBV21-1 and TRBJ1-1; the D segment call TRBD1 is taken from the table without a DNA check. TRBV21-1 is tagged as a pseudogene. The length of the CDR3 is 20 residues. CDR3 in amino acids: CASSKRSGTGGGRTPTEAFF. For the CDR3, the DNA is TGTGCCAGCAGCAAAAGGTCCGGGACAGGGGGTGGAAGGACTCCCACTGAAGCTTTCTTT.

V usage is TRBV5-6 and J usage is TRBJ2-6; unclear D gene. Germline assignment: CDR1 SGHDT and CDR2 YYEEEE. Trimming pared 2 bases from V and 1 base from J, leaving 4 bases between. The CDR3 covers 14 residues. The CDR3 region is CASSFRSGANVLTF. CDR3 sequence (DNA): TGTGCCAGCAGCTTTCGTTCTGGGGCCAACGTCCTGACTTTC.

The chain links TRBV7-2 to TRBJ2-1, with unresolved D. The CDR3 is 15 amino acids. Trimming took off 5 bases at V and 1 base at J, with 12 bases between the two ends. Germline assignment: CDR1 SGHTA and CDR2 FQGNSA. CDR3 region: CASSADIPSYNEQFF. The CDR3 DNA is TGTGCCAGCAGCGCCGACATACCGTCCTACAATGAGCAGTTCTTC.

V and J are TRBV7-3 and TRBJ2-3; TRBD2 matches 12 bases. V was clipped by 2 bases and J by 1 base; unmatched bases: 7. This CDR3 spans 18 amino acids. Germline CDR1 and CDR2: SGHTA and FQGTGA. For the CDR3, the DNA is TGTGCCAGCAGCTTAGGACTGGGACTAGCGGGCCGCACAGATACGCAGTATTTT. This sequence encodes CASSLGLGLAGRTDTQYF.

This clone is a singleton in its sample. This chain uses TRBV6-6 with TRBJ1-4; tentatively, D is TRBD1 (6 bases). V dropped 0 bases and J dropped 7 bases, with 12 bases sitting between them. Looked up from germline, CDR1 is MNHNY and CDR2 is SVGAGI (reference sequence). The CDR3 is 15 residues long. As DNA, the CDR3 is TGTGCCAGCAGTTACTCACAGGGTCGCGGTGAAAAACTGTTTTTT. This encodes CASSYSQGRGEKLFF.